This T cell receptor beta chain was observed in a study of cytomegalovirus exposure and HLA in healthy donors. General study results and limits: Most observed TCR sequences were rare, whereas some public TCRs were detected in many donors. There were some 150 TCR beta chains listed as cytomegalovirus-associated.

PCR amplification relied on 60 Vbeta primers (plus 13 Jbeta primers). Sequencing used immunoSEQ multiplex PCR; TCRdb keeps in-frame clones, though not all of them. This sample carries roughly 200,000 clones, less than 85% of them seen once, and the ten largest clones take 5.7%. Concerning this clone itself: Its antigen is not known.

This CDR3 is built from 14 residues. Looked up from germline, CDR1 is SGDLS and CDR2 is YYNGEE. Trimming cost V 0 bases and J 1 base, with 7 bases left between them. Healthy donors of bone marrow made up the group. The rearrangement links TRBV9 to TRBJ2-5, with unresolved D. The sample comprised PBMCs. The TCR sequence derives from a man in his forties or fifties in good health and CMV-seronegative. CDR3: CASSVGQIQETQYF. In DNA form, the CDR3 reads TGTGCCAGCAGCGTAGGGCAGATCCAAGAGACCCAGTACTTC.